The 20 T cell receptor beta chains below all came from one sample that was sequenced in a study. Each CDR3 protein is one row after TCRdb ran MiXCR on the RT-PCR reads. The sample carries about 680,000 distinct CDR3 sequences, approximately 15% recorded once. The sample comprised memory CD4+ T cells from blood. The receptors originated from a female donor in good health, serving as a healthy control.

In this sample, this clonotype turned up a few times. The J gene is TRBJ2-1, the V gene TRBV5-5; D is uncertain. V dropped 5 bases and J dropped 7 bases, with 25 bases sitting between them. Germline V lookup: CDR1 SGHKS, CDR2 YYEKEE (reference sequence). The CDR3 loop spans 17 amino acids. The CDR3 loop is CASSPWSNTVGRNEQFF. The CDR3 DNA reads TGTGCCAGCAGTCCGTGGTCCAATACGGTGGGTAGGAATGAGCAGTTCTTC. Based on the CDR3 plus reference TRBV5-5 and TRBJ2-1, the full variable domain is DAGVTQSPTHLIKTRGQQVTLRCSPISGHKSVSWYQQVLGQGPQFIFQYYEKEERGRGNFPDRFSARQFPNYSSELNVNALLLGDSALYLCASSPWSNTVGRNEQFFGPGTRLTVL.

This clonotype was recorded many times. The CDR3 spells CASSLLGVLEQYF. The CDR3 nucleotides read TGTGCCAGCAGCTTATTGGGGGTCCTCGAGCAGTACTTC. The V and J genes are TRBV7-2 and TRBJ2-7; D assignment may be TRBD1 or TRBD2 (5 bases each). V lost 2 bases to trimming and J lost 6 bases, with 11 bases between them. This CDR3 has 13 residues. CDR1 SGHTA and CDR2 FQGNSA come from the germline V gene.

This clonotype was detected ten times or more. CDR3 region: CASSGQGDGDQYF. DNA for the CDR3: TGTGCCAGCAGCGGACAGGGCGACGGGGACCAGTACTTC. The chain uses TRBV7-9 and TRBJ2-5; 8 bases agree with TRBD1. The CDR3 contains 13 residues. J gave up 10 bases and V 5 bases, and 9 bases lay outside the gene matches. The germline V gene encodes CDR1 SEHNR and CDR2 FQNEAQ (reference sequence).

The CDR3 reads CASSLRSGTDYGYTF. For the CDR3, the DNA is TGTGCCAGCAGCTTAAGATCCGGGACAGACTATGGCTACACCTTC. V and J are TRBV7-8 and TRBJ1-2, with TRBD1 matching 7 bases. With 2 bases clipped from V and 3 bases from J, the junction kept 6 bases outside the gene matches. CDR1 SGHVS and CDR2 FQNEAQ come from the germline V gene. This CDR3 contains 15 residues.

This clonotype showed up just a few times. Here the CDR3 reads CSARPARGGGPYEQYF. The CDR3 DNA is TGCAGTGCTAGACCCGCGAGAGGGGGCGGCCCCTACGAGCAGTACTTC. The chain combines TRBV20-1 with TRBJ2-7; 7 bases match TRBD1. The germline V gene encodes CDR1 DFQATT and CDR2 SNEGSKA (reference sequence). The CDR3 totals 16 residues. V was clipped by 2 bases and J by 2 bases; unmatched bases: 12.

The gene calls are TRBV11-2 and TRBJ2-3, with 9 nucleotides matching TRBD1. CDR3 length equals 17 residues. Germline V gene lookup returns CDR1 SGHAT and CDR2 FQNNGV. V shed 1 base and J 0 bases; nucleotides not matched to a gene: 5. Here the CDR3 DNA reads TGTGCCAGCAGCTTAGGACAGGGGGGCCCTAGCACAGATACGCAGTATTTT. Residues: CASSLGQGGPSTDTQYF.

V gene TRBV24-1 combines with J gene TRBJ1-5; no reliable D call. Trimming removed 3 bases from V and 5 bases from J, with 10 bases in between. CDR3 length: 14 residues. Germline CDR1 is KGHDR and CDR2 is SFDVKD. CDR3 nucleotide sequence: TGTGCCACCAGTGATGCTACTTCGGATCAGCCCCAGCATTTT. Its translation: CATSDATSDQPQHF.

The chain employs TRBV10-3 and TRBJ2-1; 12 bases are a match to TRBD2. Losses at the gene ends were 11 bases for V and 4 bases for J; bases not matched to a gene: 12. Germline CDR1 and CDR2: ENHRY and SYGVKD. The CDR3 totals 16 residues. CDR3 nucleotides: TGTGCCCATGGTGGGACTAGCGGGCCATATTACAATGAGCAGTTCTTC. This sequence encodes CAHGGTSGPYYNEQFF.

This clonotype occurred many times. V and J are TRBV20-1 and TRBJ2-1, with 8 nucleotides matching TRBD2. V trimming: 3 bases; J trimming: 9 bases; junction bases outside the gene matches: 10. The CDR3 contains 14 residues. Germline-derived CDR1 and CDR2 are DFQATT and SNEGSKA (reference sequence). The CDR3 sequence is CSASEPGGPREQFF. CDR3 nucleotides: TGCAGTGCTAGTGAACCGGGAGGGCCCCGTGAGCAGTTCTTC.

This clonotype has ten or more counts. V and J are TRBV4-2 and TRBJ2-5, with D hard to call. Trimming removed 2 bases at V and 5 bases at J, with 12 bases between. The CDR3 spans 14 residues. Per the germline V gene, CDR1 is LGHNA and CDR2 is YNFKEQ. For the CDR3, the DNA is TGTGCCAGCAGCCAATTAGGTTCCCCGGAGACCCAGTACTTC. It translates to CASSQLGSPETQYF.

In its sample, this clonotype was seen many times. This chain uses TRBV18 with TRBJ2-1, with 8 bases that match TRBD1. This CDR3 comprises 15 residues. The junction had 3 bases not matched to a gene; V was cut back by 3 bases and J by 2 bases. Germline CDR1 and CDR2: KGHSH and LQKENI. CDR3 residues: CASSPGQDTYNEQFF. CDR3 DNA sequence: TGTGCCAGCTCACCGGGACAGGATACCTACAATGAGCAGTTCTTC.

This clonotype was counted between two and nine times. The V and J genes are TRBV12-3 or TRBV12-4 and TRBJ1-1, with TRBD1 identical over 7 bases. The V gene end was trimmed by 6 bases and the J gene end by 5 bases; junction bases not matched to a gene: 9. The CDR3 is 14 residues long. The CDR3 loop is CASRRGQFGTEAFF. DNA for the CDR3: TGTGCCAGCAGGCGGGGACAGTTCGGAACTGAAGCTTTCTTT.

The V gene is TRBV30, the J gene TRBJ2-7; 10 bases agree with TRBD2. Germline V gene data show CDR1 as GTSNPN and CDR2 as SVGIG (reference sequence). After removal of 4 bases from V and 6 bases from J, the junction contained 6 bases not matched to a gene. There are 13 residues in the CDR3. CDR3 protein: CAWTAGLAREQYF. For the CDR3, the DNA is TGTGCCTGGACCGCGGGACTAGCGCGCGAGCAGTACTTC. Variable domain in full (rest from reference TRBV30 and TRBJ2-7): SQTIHQWPATLVQPVGSPLSLECTVEGTSNPNLYWYRQAAGRGLQLLFYSVGIGQISSEVPQNLSASRPQDRQFILSSKKLLLSDSGFYLCAWTAGLAREQYFGPGTRLTVT.

This clonotype appeared a few times. The chain carries TRBV12-3 or TRBV12-4 and TRBJ1-6, with a weak D call TRBD1 (5 bases). The CDR3 loop spans 14 amino acids. Trimming shortened V by 4 bases and J by 10 bases, and 14 bases separated the two germline ends. CDR3 residues: CASSYGSGRSPLHF. The CDR3 DNA follows: TGTGCCAGCAGTTATGGGTCAGGGAGGTCACCCCTCCACTTT.

The V call is TRBV7-2, the J call TRBJ1-2, with 8 positions matching TRBD1. The CDR3 extends over 13 amino acids. CDR1 SGHTA and CDR2 FQGNSA come from the germline V gene. Trimming took 7 bases from V and 7 from J; bases not matched to a gene: 8. The CDR3 reads CASTIDRGSGYTF. Written as DNA, the CDR3 is TGTGCCAGCACCATTGACAGGGGTAGTGGCTACACCTTC.

In its sample, this clonotype was seen many times. V usage is TRBV9 and J usage is TRBJ2-1, with TRBD2 as a possible D gene (5 bases). Trimming took off 2 bases at V and 7 bases at J, with 7 bases between the two ends. This CDR3 comprises 12 residues. Germline V gene data show CDR1 as SGDLS and CDR2 as YYNGEE. CDR3 nucleotide sequence: TGTGCCAGCAGCGTTCCGGGGAATGAGCAGTTCTTC. Residues: CASSVPGNEQFF.

The rearrangement joins TRBV10-3 to TRBJ1-3, with 7 bases lining up with TRBD1. The CDR3 is made up of 15 amino acids. V shed 6 bases and J 1 base; nucleotides not matched to a gene: 6. The V gene's germline CDR1 is ENHRY and CDR2 SYGVKD. CDR3 sequence: CAIRGDRNSGNTIYF. The CDR3 DNA is TGTGCCATCAGGGGGGACAGAAATTCTGGAAACACCATATATTTT.

The chain couples TRBV20-1 to TRBJ1-1; D uncertain. The CDR3 length is 15 residues. The germline V gene has CDR1 DFQATT and CDR2 SNEGSKA (reference sequence). Trimming stripped 0 bases from V and 4 bases from J, with 15 bases between. CDR3 sequence (DNA): TGCAGTGCTAGAGATCGGGTAGATGGGTTCACTGAAGCTTTCTTT. Translating it yields CSARDRVDGFTEAFF.

This clonotype was observed a handful of times. The chain recombines TRBV5-6 with TRBJ1-2, with D uncertain. V shed 0 bases and J shed 8 bases, with 8 bases lying between them. This CDR3 region has 12 residues. Germline values: CDR1 SGHDT, CDR2 YYEEEE. For the CDR3, the DNA is TGTGCCAGCAGCTTGGGTATCATGGGCTACACCTTC. It encodes CASSLGIMGYTF.

This clonotype was observed a handful of times. This rearrangement joins TRBV7-9 to TRBJ1-4; maybe TRBD1 (5 bases). CDR1 and CDR2 from the germline V gene are SEHNR and FQNEAQ (reference sequence). The CDR3 is 13 amino acids. V shed 1 base and J shed 8 bases, with 8 bases lying between them. The CDR3 coding sequence is TGTGCCAGCAGCTTAGGTTCAGGGGAAAAACTGTTTTTT. This sequence encodes CASSLGSGEKLFF.